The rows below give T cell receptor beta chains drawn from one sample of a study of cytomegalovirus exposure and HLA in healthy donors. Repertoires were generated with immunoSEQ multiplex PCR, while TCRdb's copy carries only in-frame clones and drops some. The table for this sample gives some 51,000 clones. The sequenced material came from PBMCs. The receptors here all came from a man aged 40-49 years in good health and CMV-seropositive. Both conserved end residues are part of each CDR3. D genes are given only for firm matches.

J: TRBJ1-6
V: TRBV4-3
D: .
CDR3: CASSQDSGFDSPLHF
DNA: TGCGCCAGCAGCCAAGATTCAGGGTTTGATTCACCCCTCCACTTT

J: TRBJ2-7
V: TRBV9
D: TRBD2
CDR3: CASSTAGENYEQYF
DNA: TGTGCCAGCAGCACAGCGGGGGAAAACTACGAGCAGTACTTC

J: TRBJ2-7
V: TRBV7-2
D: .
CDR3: CASSGLSDTAYEQYF
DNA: TGTGCCAGCAGCGGATTATCGGACACCGCCTACGAGCAGTACTTC

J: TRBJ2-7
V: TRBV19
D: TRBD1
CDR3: CASSPQGTGYEQYF
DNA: TGTGCCAGTAGCCCCCAAGGGACAGGGTACGAGCAGTACTTC

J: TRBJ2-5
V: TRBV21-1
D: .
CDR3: CASSKVEGWGRVLAGGWYQETQYF
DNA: TGTGCCAGCAGCAAAGTGGAGGGCTGGGGACGGGTCCTAGCGGGAGGTTGGTACCAAGAGACCCAGTACTTC

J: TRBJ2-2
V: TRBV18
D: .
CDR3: CASSPGQNTGELFF
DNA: TGTGCCAGCTCCCCCGGACAGAACACCGGGGAGCTGTTTTTT

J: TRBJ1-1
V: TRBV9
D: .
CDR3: CASSARDTEAFF
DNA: TGTGCCAGCAGCGCGCGGGACACTGAAGCTTTCTTT

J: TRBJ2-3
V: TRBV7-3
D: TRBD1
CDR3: CASSWGQGNEDTQYF
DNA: TGTGCCAGCAGCTGGGGACAGGGGAACGAGGATACGCAGTATTTT

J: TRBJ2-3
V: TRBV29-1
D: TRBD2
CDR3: CSVEREGPDTQYF
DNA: TGCAGCGTTGAGCGGGAGGGCCCAGATACGCAGTATTTT

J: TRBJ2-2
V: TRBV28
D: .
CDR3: CASSLNDGAGTGELFF
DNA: TGTGCCAGCAGTTTAAACGACGGGGCGGGGACCGGGGAGCTGTTTTTT

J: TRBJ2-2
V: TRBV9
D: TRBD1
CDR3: CASSDVDRGLTGELFF
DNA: TGTGCCAGCAGCGACGTTGACAGGGGGCTAACCGGGGAGCTGTTTTTT

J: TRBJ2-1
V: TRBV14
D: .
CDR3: CASSQERLADPLRNEQFF
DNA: TGTGCCAGCAGCCAAGAGAGGCTAGCCGACCCCCTTAGGAATGAGCAGTTCTTC

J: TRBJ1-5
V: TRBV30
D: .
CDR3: CAWSPRRGGNQPQHF
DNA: TGCGCCTGGAGTCCCCGACGAGGCGGCAATCAGCCCCAGCATTTT

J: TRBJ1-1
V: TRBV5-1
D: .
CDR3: CASSLASNTEAFF
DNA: TGCGCCAGCAGCTTGGCCAGTAACACTGAAGCTTTCTTT

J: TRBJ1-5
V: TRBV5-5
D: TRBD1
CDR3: CASSPGGQGLNQPQHF
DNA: TGTGCCAGCAGCCCGGGGGGACAGGGTCTAAATCAGCCCCAGCATTTT

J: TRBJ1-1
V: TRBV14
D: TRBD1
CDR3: CASKGQGIEAFF
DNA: TGTGCCAGCAAGGGACAGGGAATTGAAGCTTTCTTT

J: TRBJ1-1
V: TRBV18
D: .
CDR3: CASSPSGFNTEAFF
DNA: TGTGCCAGCTCACCGTCAGGGTTTAACACTGAAGCTTTCTTT

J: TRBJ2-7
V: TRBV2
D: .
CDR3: CASRARDSFYEQYF
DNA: TGTGCCAGTAGGGCCCGGGACTCATTCTACGAGCAGTACTTC

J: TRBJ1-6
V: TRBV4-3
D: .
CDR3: CASSQGGGLSPLHF
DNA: TGCGCCAGCAGCCAAGGAGGGGGATTGTCACCCCTCCACTTT

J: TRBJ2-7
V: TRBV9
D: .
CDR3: CASSSASSGPNEQYF
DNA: TGTGCCAGCAGCTCCGCGTCCAGCGGGCCTAATGAGCAGTACTTC

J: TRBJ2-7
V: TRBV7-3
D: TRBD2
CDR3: CASSFEPGGAYEQYF
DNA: TGTGCCAGCAGCTTTGAGCCGGGAGGAGCCTACGAGCAGTACTTC

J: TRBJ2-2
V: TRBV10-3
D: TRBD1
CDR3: CAIKGQGSGGELFF
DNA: TGTGCCATCAAGGGACAGGGAAGTGGCGGGGAGCTGTTTTTT

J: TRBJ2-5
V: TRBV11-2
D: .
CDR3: CASSLDVGAGQETQYF
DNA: TGTGCCAGCAGCTTAGATGTAGGGGCAGGACAAGAGACCCAGTACTTC

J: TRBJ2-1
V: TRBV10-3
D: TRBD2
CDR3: CAISGTSSIHNEQFF
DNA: TGTGCCATCAGTGGGACTAGCAGCATACATAATGAGCAGTTCTTC

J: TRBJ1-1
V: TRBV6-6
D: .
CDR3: CASSSMHRAAFF
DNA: TGTGCCAGCAGTTCCATGCACAGGGCTGCTTTCTTT

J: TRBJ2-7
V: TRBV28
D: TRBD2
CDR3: CASSTWTSGMDEQYF
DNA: TGTGCCAGCAGTACTTGGACTAGCGGAATGGACGAGCAGTACTTC

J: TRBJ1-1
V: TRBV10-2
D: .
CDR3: CASSRTGTEAFF
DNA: TGCGCCAGCAGTCGGACGGGAACTGAAGCTTTCTTT

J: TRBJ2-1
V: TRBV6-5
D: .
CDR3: CASSGGTAYNEQFF
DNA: TGTGCCAGCAGTGGAGGGACAGCCTACAATGAGCAGTTCTTC

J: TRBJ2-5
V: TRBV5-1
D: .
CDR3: CASSLEGQLQETQYF
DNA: TGCGCCAGCAGCTTGGAGGGACAACTTCAAGAGACCCAGTACTTC

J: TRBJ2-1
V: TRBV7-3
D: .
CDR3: CASSLMPQGQYEQFF
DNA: TGTGCCAGCAGCTTAATGCCCCAGGGTCAGTATGAGCAGTTCTTC

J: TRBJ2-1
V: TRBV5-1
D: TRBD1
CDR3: CASSQTGVGYNEQFF
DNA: TGCGCCAGCAGCCAAACAGGGGTGGGGTACAATGAGCAGTTCTTC

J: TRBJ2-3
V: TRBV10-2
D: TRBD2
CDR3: CASRGPGSGSTDTQYF
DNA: TGCGCCAGCAGGGGACCGGGTAGCGGGAGCACAGATACGCAGTATTTT

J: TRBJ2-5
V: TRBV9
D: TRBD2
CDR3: CASSVASGTSGAQETQYF
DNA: TGTGCCAGCAGCGTAGCTTCCGGGACTAGCGGGGCCCAAGAGACCCAGTACTTC

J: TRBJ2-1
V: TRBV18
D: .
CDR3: CASSPGDSGNEQFF
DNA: TGTGCCAGCTCACCCGGGGACTCTGGCAATGAGCAGTTCTTC

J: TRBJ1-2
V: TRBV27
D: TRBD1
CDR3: CASSLTDRGAYGYTF
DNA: TGTGCCAGCAGTTTAACGGACAGGGGAGCCTATGGCTACACCTTC

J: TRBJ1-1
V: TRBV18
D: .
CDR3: CASSFRDTTEAFF
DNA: TGTGCCAGCTCATTCCGGGACACTACTGAAGCTTTCTTT

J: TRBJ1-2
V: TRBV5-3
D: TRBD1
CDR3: CARSLERQGKGYTF
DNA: TGTGCCAGAAGCTTGGAGAGACAGGGGAAAGGCTACACCTTC

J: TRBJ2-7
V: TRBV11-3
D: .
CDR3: CASSLDSRHHSYEQYF
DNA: TGTGCCAGCAGCTTAGATTCGAGACACCACTCCTACGAGCAGTACTTC

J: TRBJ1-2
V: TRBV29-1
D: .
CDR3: CSVPGQFTNYGYTF
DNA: TGCAGCGTCCCCGGACAGTTTACCAACTATGGCTACACCTTC

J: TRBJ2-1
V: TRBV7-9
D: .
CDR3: CASSLGGYSHLVQFF
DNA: TGTGCCAGCAGCTTAGGGGGCTACAGCCACCTCGTGCAGTTCTTC

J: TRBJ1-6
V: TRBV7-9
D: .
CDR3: CASSPGLDYSPLHF
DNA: TGTGCCAGCAGCCCGGGTTTGGATTATTCACCCCTCCACTTT

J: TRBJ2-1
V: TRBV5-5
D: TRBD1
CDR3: CASSVTGENEQFF
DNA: TGTGCCAGCAGCGTAACAGGGGAAAATGAGCAGTTCTTC

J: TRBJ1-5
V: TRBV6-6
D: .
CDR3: CASSYSQLGQPQHF
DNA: TGTGCCAGCAGTTACTCCCAACTGGGCCAGCCCCAGCATTTT

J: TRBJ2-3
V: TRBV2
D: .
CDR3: CASSGQGAGDTQYF
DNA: TGTGCCAGCAGTGGGCAAGGGGCTGGAGATACGCAGTATTTT

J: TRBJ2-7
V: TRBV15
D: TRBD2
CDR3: CATSRDLAGDYEQYF
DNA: TGTGCCACCAGCAGAGACCTAGCGGGGGACTACGAGCAGTACTTC

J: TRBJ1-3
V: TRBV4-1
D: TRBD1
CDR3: CASSLTGAEGNTIYF
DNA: TGCGCCAGCAGCCTGACAGGGGCTGAGGGAAACACCATATATTTT

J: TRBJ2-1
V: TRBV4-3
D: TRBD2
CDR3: CASSHPGTSVYNEQFF
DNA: TGCGCCAGCAGCCACCCCGGGACTAGCGTATACAATGAGCAGTTCTTC

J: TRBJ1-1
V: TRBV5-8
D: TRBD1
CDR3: CASSFDRGRKAFF
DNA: TGTGCCAGCAGCTTCGACAGGGGACGGAAAGCTTTCTTT

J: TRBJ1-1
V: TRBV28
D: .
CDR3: CASSFSLGPRERAEAFF
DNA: TGTGCCAGCAGTTTCTCTTTGGGACCTCGGGAGAGGGCTGAAGCTTTCTTT

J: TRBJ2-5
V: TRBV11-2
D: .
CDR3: CASSLGEKETQYF
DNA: TGTGCCAGCAGCTTAGGAGAAAAAGAGACCCAGTACTTC

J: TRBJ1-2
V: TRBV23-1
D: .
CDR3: CASSPSSGNYGYTF
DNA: TGCGCCAGCTCCCCCTCATCAGGGAACTATGGCTACACCTTC

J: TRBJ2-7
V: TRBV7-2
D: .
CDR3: CASSLGQPYEQYF
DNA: TGTGCCAGCAGCTTAGGACAGCCCTACGAGCAGTACTTC

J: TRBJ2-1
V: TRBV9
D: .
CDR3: CASSVGGSYNEQFF
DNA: TGTGCCAGCAGCGTCGGGGGCTCCTACAATGAGCAGTTCTTC